The present entry profiles one TCR beta chain with its context. What it binds is not known. The record originates from a study of cytomegalovirus exposure and HLA in healthy donors. Overall study findings and caveats: Highly shared sequence variants in one cluster were likely a sequencing artifact. CMV serostatus stood as the only immune exposure information on hand.

Germline V gene data show CDR1 as LNHDA and CDR2 as SQIVND (reference sequence). This CDR3 is built from 14 residues. With 4 bases removed from V and 0 bases from J, the gap between germline ends came to 6 bases. A multiplex PCR was run with 60 Vbeta primers and 13 Jbeta primers. This table comes from immunoSEQ multiplex PCR, and its TCRdb copy is limited to in-frame clones, with some not included. Among 150,000 to 200,000 clones listed, roughly 65% were seen once. Sequencing used PBMCs. The receptor was isolated from a young man in good health and CMV-seropositive. This chain joins TRBV19 and TRBJ1-4; D is ambiguous. The CDR3 region has the DNA TGTGCCAGTAGTACAGTTGCAACTAATGAAAAACTGTTTTTT. It translates to CASSTVATNEKLFF.